This TCR beta chain was obtained from a study of cytomegalovirus exposure and HLA in healthy donors. Study conclusions and caveats: Whilst most TCR sequences proved rare, a subset of public TCRs occurred across many donors. Being productive about 90% or about 30% of the time was typical of most TCR beta V segments in an earlier analysis.

About this clone itself: The target antigen is unknown. Other DNA sequences in this specimen translate into the identical CDR3.

PCR employed 60 Vbeta and 13 Jbeta primers. Here immunoSEQ multiplex PCR was the method, and the copy in TCRdb shows in-frame clones only, minus some. The table includes roughly 200,000 clones, around 80% detected once. CDR1 is SEHNR, CDR2 FQNEAQ, per germline (reference sequence). The V and J ends lost 5 bases and 5 bases respectively, with 8 bases between them. This CDR3 region has 12 residues. The sample taken for sequencing was PBMCs. This receptor was taken from a woman younger than 45 in good health and CMV-seropositive. The gene calls are TRBV7-9 and TRBJ2-3; maybe TRBD2 (5 bases). The CDR3 sequence is CASSPRGDTQYF. In DNA, the CDR3 is TGTGCCAGCAGCCCACGGGGAGATACGCAGTATTTT.